The sequence of this TCR beta chain was determined in a study of cytomegalovirus exposure and HLA in healthy donors. The study, taken as a whole, reports: Investigators reported approximately 170 TCR beta chains as tied to cytomegalovirus. High specificity and sensitivity for cytomegalovirus status were reported for the classifier.

As concerns this clone: Antigen: not known.

Trimming took 4 bases from V and 1 from J; bases not matched to a gene: 0. This CDR3 region has 13 residues. Germline CDR1 and CDR2: LNHDA and SQIVND (reference sequence). The method was immunoSEQ multiplex PCR; TCRdb's version includes in-frame clones alone and lacks a portion of them. The table has about 56,000 clones, just over 90% seen once. Sequencing was done on a sample of PBMCs. The chain couples TRBV19 to TRBJ2-5, with 7 bases that match TRBD2. This clonotype originated in a man in his late teens or twenties in good health and CMV-seronegative. This chain's CDR3 is CASSTSGQETQYF. The CDR3 DNA reads TGTGCCAGTAGTACTAGCGGCCAAGAGACCCAGTACTTC.